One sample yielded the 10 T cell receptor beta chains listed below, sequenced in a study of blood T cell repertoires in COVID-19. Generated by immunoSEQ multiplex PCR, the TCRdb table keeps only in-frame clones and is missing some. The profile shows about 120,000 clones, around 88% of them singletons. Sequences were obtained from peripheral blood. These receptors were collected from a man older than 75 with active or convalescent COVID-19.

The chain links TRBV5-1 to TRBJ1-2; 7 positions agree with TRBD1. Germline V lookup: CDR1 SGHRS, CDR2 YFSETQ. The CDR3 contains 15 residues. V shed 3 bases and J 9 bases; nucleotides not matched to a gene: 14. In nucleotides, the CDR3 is TGCGCCAGCAGCTCAACGACAGGGTCTCAGTGGCGCTACACCTTC. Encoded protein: CASSSTTGSQWRYTF. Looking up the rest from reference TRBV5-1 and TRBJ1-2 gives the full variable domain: KAGVTQTPRYLIKTRGQQVTLSCSPISGHRSVSWYQQTPGQGLQFLFEYFSETQRNKGNFPGRFSGRQFSNSRSEMNVSTLELGDSALYLCASSSTTGSQWRYTFGSGTRLTVV.

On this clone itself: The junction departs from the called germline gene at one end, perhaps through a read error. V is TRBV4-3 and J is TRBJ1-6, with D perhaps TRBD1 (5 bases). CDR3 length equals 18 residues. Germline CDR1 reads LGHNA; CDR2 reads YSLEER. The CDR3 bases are TGCGCTAGCAGCCAAGAAATCGGTGGGGCCAGGGTGGGTTCACCCCTCCACTTT. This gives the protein CASSQEIGGARVGSPLHF.

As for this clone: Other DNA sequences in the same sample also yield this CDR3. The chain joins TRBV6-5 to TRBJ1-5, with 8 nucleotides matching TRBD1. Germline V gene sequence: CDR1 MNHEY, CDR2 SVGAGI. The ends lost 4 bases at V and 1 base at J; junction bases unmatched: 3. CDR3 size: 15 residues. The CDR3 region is CASSSRQGSNQPQHF. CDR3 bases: TGTGCCAGCAGTTCCCGACAGGGGAGCAATCAGCCCCAGCATTTT.

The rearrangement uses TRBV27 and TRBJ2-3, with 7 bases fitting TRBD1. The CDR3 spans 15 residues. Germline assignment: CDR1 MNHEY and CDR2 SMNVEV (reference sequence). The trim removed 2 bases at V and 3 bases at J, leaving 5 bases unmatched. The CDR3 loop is CASSLKGAGTDTQYF. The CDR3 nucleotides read TGTGCCAGCAGTTTAAAGGGGGCCGGGACAGATACGCAGTATTTT.

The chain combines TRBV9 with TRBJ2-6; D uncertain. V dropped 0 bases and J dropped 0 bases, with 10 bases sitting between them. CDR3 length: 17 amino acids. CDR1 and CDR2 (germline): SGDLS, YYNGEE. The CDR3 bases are TGTGCCAGCAGCGTAGATGGGCGATCCTCTGGGGCCAACGTCCTGACTTTC. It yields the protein CASSVDGRSSGANVLTF.

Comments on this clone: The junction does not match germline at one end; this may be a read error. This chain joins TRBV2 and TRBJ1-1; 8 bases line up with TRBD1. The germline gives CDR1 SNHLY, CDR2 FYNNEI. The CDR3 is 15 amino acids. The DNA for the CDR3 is TGTGCCAGCAGCGAAGGACAGGGTGGAAACACTGAAGCTTTCTTT. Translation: CASSEGQGGNTEAFF. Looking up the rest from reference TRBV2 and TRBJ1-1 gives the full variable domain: EPEVTQTPSHQVTQMGQEVILRCVPISNHLYFYWYRQILGQKVEFLVSFYNNEISEKSEIFDDQFSVERPDGSNFTLKIRSTKLEDSAMYFCASSEGQGGNTEAFFGQGTRLTVV.

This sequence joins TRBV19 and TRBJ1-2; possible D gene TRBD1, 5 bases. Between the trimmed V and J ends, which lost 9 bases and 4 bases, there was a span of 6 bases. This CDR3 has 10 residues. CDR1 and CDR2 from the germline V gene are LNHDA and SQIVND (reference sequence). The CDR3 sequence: CASQGYGYTF. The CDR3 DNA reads TGTGCCAGCCAGGGCTATGGCTACACCTTC.

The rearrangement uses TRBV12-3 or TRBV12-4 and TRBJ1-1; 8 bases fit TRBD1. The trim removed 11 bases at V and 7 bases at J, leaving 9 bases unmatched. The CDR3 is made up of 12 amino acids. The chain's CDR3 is CALRQGISEAFF. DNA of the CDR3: TGTGCCCTCAGACAGGGGATCAGTGAAGCTTTCTTT.

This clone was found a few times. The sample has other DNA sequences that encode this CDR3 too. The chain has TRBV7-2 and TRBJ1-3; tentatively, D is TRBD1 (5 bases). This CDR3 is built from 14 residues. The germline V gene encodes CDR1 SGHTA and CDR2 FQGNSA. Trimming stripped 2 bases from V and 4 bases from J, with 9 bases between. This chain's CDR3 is CASSLTGGGNTIYF. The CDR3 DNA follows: TGTGCCAGCAGCTTAACCGGGGGAGGAAACACCATATATTTT.

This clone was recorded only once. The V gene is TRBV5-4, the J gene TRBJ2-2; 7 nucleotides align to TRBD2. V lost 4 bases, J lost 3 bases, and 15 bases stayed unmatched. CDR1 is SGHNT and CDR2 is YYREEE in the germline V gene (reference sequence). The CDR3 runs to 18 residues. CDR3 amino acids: CASSPLGRGNADTGELFF. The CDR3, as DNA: TGTGCCAGCAGCCCCTTGGGGAGGGGAAATGCGGACACCGGGGAGCTGTTTTTT.